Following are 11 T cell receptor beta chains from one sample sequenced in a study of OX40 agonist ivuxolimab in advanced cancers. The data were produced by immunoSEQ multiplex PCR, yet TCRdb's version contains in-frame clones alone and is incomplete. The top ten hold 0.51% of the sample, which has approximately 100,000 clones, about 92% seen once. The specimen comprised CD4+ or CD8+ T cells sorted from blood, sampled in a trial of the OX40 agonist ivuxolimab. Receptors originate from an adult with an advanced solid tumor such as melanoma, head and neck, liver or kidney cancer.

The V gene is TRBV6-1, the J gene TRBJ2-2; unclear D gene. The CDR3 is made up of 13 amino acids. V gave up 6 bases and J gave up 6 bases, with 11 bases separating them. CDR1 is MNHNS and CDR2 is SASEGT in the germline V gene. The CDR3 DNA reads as TGTGCCAGCAGATGGACCATGTCCGGGGAGCTGTTTTTT. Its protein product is CASRWTMSGELFF.

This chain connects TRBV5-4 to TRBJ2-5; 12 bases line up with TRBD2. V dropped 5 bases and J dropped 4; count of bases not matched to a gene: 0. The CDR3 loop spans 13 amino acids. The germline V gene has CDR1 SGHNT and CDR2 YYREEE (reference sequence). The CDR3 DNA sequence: TGTGCCAGCAGACTAGCGGGAGGAGAGACCCAGTACTTC. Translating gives CASRLAGGETQYF.

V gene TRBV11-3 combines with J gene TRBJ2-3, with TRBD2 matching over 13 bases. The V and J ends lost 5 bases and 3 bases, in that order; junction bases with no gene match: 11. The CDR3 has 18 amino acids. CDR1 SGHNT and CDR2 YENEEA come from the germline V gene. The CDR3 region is CASSGGLAGVKLTDTQYF. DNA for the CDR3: TGTGCCAGCAGCGGCGGACTAGCGGGAGTTAAGTTAACAGATACGCAGTATTTT.

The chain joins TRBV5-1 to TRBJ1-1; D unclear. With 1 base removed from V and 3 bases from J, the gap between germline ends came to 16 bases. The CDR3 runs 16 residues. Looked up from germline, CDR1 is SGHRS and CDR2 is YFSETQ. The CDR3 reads CASSLSIGGVDTEAFF. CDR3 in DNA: TGCGCCAGCAGCTTGTCTATCGGAGGAGTCGACACTGAAGCTTTCTTT.

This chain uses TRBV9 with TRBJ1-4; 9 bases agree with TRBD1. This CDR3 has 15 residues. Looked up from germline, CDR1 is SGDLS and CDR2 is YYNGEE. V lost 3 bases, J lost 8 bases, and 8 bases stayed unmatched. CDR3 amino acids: CASSERDRVVEKLFF. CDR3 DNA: TGTGCCAGCAGCGAAAGGGACAGGGTTGTCGAAAAACTGTTTTTT.

The CDR3 here is CASSEGRAGELFF. The CDR3 DNA reads as TGTGCCAGCAGTGAAGGCCGTGCCGGGGAGCTGTTTTTT. The chain carries TRBV2 and TRBJ2-2; D is uncertain. Germline CDR1 SNHLY, CDR2 FYNNEI. V was pared by 1 base and J by 6 bases, with 6 bases between. There are 13 residues in the CDR3. The complete variable domain, with remaining parts taken from reference TRBV2 and TRBJ2-2, reads EPEVTQTPSHQVTQMGQEVILRCVPISNHLYFYWYRQILGQKVEFLVSFYNNEISEKSEIFDDQFSVERPDGSNFTLKIRSTKLEDSAMYFCASSEGRAGELFFGEGSRLTVL.

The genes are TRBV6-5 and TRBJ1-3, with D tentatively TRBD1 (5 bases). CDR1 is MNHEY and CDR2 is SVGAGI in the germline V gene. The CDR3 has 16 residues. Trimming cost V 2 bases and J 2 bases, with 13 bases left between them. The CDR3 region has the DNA TGTGCCAGCAGTTACAAATGGGGGATAACTGGAAACACCATATATTTT. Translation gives CASSYKWGITGNTIYF.

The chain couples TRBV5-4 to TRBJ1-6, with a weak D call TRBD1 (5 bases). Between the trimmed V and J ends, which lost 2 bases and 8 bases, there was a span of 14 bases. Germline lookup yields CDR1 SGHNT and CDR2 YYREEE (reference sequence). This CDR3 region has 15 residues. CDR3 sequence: CASSFEGHGDSPLHF. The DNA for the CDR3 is TGTGCCAGCAGCTTCGAGGGGCATGGGGATTCACCCCTCCACTTT.

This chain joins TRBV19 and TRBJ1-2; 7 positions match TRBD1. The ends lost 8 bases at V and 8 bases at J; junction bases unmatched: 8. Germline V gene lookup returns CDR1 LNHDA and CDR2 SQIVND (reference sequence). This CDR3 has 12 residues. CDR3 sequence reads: CASGTVYEGYTF. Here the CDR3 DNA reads TGTGCCAGTGGGACAGTCTACGAAGGCTACACCTTC.

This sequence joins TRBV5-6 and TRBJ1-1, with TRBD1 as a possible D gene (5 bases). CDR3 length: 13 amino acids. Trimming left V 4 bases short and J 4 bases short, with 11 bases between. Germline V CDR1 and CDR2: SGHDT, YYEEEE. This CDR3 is CASSRPGATEAFF. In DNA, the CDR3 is TGTGCCAGCAGCCGCCCCGGGGCCACTGAAGCTTTCTTT.

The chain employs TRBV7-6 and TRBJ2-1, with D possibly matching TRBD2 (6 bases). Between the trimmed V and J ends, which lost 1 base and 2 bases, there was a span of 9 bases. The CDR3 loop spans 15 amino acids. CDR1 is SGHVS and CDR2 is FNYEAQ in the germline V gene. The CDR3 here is CASSLVGGTYNEQFF. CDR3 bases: TGTGCCAGCAGCTTAGTGGGCGGGACCTACAATGAGCAGTTCTTC.